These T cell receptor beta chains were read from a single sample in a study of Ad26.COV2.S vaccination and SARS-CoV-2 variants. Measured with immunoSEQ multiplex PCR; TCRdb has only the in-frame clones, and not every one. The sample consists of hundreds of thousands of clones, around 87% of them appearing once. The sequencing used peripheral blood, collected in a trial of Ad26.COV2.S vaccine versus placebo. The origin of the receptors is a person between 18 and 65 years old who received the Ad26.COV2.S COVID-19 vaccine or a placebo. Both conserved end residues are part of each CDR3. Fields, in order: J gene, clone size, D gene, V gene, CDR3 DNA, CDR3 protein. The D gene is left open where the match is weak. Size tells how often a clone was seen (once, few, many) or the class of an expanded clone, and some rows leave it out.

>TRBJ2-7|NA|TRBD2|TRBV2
TGTGCCAGCAGTGAGCGGGAGTTGTCCTACGAGCAGTACTTC
CASSERELSYEQYF
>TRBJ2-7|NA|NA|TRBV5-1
TGCGCCAGCAGCTTGAACAGGGCCCCCGAGCAGTACTTC
CASSLNRAPEQYF
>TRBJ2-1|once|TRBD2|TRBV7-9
TGTGCCAGCAGCCCGAACGCGGGGGAGTTCTTC
CASSPNAGEFF
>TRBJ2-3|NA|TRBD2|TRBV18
TGTGCCAGCTCACCACTCGCTCTAGCGGGGGGCACAGATACGCAGTATTTT
CASSPLALAGGTDTQYF
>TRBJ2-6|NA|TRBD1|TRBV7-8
TGTGCCAGCAGCTTAGGGGACAGGGGGTTGTCTGGGGCCAACGTCCTGACTTTC
CASSLGDRGLSGANVLTF
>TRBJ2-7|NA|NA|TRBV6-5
TGTGCCAGCGAGCCCCTAGTTACCTACGAGCAGTACTTC
CASEPLVTYEQYF
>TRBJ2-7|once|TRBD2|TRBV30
TGTGCCTGGACCATAACGGGACTAGGTTTCTACGAGCAGTACTTC
CAWTITGLGFYEQYF
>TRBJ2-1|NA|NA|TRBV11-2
TGTGCCAGCAGCTTAGCCAGGGTCCGCTACAATGAGCAGTTCTTC
CASSLARVRYNEQFF
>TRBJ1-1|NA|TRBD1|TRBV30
TGTGCCTGGAGTCAATGGGACAGTGAAGCTTTCTTT
CAWSQWDSEAFF
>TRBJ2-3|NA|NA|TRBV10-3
TGTGCCATCAGTGTGGCCACAGATACGCAGTATTTT
CAISVATDTQYF
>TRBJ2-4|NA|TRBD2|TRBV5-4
TGTGCCAGCAGCTTGGAGCTAGCGGGAGGGATAACCAAAAACATTCAGTACTTC
CASSLELAGGITKNIQYF
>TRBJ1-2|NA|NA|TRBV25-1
TGTGCCAGCAGTGAATACGGTCGACGAGGCTACACCTTC
CASSEYGRRGYTF
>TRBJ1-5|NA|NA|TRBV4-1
TGCGCCAGCAGCCAAGTACCCATTCAGCCCCAGCATTTT
CASSQVPIQPQHF
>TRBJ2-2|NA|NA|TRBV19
TGTGCCAGTAGCTCTGGACCGAACACCGGGGAGCTGTTTTTT
CASSSGPNTGELFF
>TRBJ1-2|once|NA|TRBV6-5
TGTGCCAGCAGTTACTCGGCAGGGCTCAACTATGGCTACACCTTC
CASSYSAGLNYGYTF
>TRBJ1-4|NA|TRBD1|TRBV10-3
TGTGCCATCAGTGACCTAGGACAGGGAACAAAAGAAAAACTGTTTTTT
CAISDLGQGTKEKLFF
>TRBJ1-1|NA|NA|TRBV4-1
TGCGCCAGCAGCCCCCGGCCACGGTCCGGCACTGAAGCTTTCTTT
CASSPRPRSGTEAFF
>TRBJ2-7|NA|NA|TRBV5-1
TGCGCCAGCAGCTTGGCGTCTAGCGGAGGGGGGTACGAGCAGTACTTC
CASSLASSGGGYEQYF
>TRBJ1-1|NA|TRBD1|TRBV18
TGTGCCAGCTCTCCGTTTGGGACAGGGGGTGTGACTGAAGCTTTCTTT
CASSPFGTGGVTEAFF
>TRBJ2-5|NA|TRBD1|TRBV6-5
TGTGCCAGCAGACAGGGGGCCCAAGAGACCCAGTACTTC
CASRQGAQETQYF
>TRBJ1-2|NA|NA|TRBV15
TGTGCCACCAGCACAGGGGTCTATGGCTACACCTTC
CATSTGVYGYTF
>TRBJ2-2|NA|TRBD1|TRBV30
TGTGCCTGGCTGGGACAGGGGGGCTCATATACCGCGAACACCGGGGAGCTGTTTTTT
CAWLGQGGSYTANTGELFF
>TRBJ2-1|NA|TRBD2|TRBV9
TGTGCCAGCAGCGGGTCGATCGGGACTAGCGGGAGGAAATCCTACAATGAGCAGTTCTTC
CASSGSIGTSGRKSYNEQFF
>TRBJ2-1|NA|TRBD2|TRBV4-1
TGCGCCAGCAGCCAAGTGAAACTAGCGGGAGGTCCTGAGCAGTTCTTC
CASSQVKLAGGPEQFF
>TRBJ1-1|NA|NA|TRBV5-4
TGTGCCAGCAGCAGCCCTACAGGGTTGACCACTGAAGCTTTCTTT
CASSSPTGLTTEAFF
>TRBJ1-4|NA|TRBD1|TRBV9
TGTGCCAGCAGCGTAGGTCAGGGGGCGGAAGAAAAACTGTTTTTT
CASSVGQGAEEKLFF
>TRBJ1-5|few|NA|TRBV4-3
TGCGCCAGCAGCCAAGATGGCAGGGGCAATCAGCCCCAGCATTTT
CASSQDGRGNQPQHF
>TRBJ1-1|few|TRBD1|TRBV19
TGTGCCACCCGGCAGGGGGACGCTTTCTTT
CATRQGDAFF
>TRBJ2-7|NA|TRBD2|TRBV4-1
TGCGCCAGCAGCCAAGATGGTGGGAGGGCCCGGGAGCAGTACTTC
CASSQDGGRAREQYF
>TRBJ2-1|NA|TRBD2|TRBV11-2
TGTGCCAGCACCAAGGGACTAGCGGCCTCCAATGAGCAGTTCTTC
CASTKGLAASNEQFF
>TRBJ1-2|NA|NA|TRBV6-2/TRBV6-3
TGTGCCAGCAGTCCCGCCACGGACTATGGCTACACCTTC
CASSPATDYGYTF